A single sample is the source of the 8 T cell receptor beta chains below, sequenced in a study of blood T cells in healthy people across ages (dated by TCRdb to between 2015 and 2017). Library preparation was by 5' RACE. TCRdb names Illumina HiSeq 2500 as the instrument used. The second PCR ran for roughly 7 to 12 cycles and used a J-beta primer mix along with a sample-barcoded 5' primer. The public reads were quality trimmed at Q25 with fastp and then assembled into clones with MiXCR by TCRdb, keeping productive beta chains. Here each entry gathers all rows of one CDR3 protein and keeps the most common genes and DNA. Present in this sample are 980,000 or so distinct CDR3 sequences, roughly 48% of which were seen just once. The ten largest account for 13% of the sample. The specimen sequenced was blood. Every receptor here comes from a young man in good health.

J is TRBJ2-4 and V is TRBV11-3; 10 bases fit TRBD2. Germline CDR1 is SGHNT and CDR2 is YENEEA. V trimming: 8 bases; J trimming: 5 bases; junction bases outside the gene matches: 6. The CDR3 extends over 14 amino acids. For the CDR3, the DNA is TGTGCCAGCGCCGGGACTAGCGTGGAAAACATTCAGTACTTC. It is translated as CASAGTSVENIQYF.

The chain uses TRBV21-1 and TRBJ2-5; TRBD1, the table's D call, lacks a check against the DNA. TRBV21-1 is tagged as a pseudogene. The CDR3 totals 18 residues. CDR3 sequence (DNA): TGTGCCAGCAGCAAAACCAGGGGAGACCCTTTCGGGCAAGAGACCCAGTACTTC. Amino acids: CASSKTRGDPFGQETQYF.

The rearrangement uses TRBV2 and TRBJ1-5; TRBD1 matches at 7 bases. The CDR3 extends over 14 amino acids. In germline, CDR1 is SNHLY, CDR2 FYNNEI. V trimming: 8 bases; J trimming: 7 bases; junction bases outside the gene matches: 11. The DNA for the CDR3 is TGTGCCAGCCTACCGTGGCAGGGGGAGCAGCCCCAGCATTTT. It specifies CASLPWQGEQPQHF.

This clonotype was seen more than once but under ten times. This chain joins TRBV4-1 and TRBJ2-1; 13 positions match TRBD2. The germline gives CDR1 MGHRA, CDR2 YSYEKL. V was clipped by 6 bases and J by 0 bases; unmatched bases: 8. This CDR3 has 18 amino acids. CDR3 region: CASSQGLAGTNSYNEQFF. Written as DNA, the CDR3 is TGCGCCAGCAGTCAGGGACTAGCGGGAACTAACTCCTACAATGAGCAGTTCTTC.

The chain employs TRBV12-3 or TRBV12-4 and TRBJ2-1; D is possibly TRBD1 (5 bases). This CDR3 region has 13 residues. Trimming removed 5 bases from V and 7 bases from J, with 12 bases in between. CDR3 sequence: CASSNPPGNEQFF. CDR3 bases: TGTGCCAGCAGTAACCCCCCAGGGAATGAGCAGTTCTTC.

V gene TRBV29-1 combines with J gene TRBJ2-2; 8 bases agree with TRBD2. The CDR3 spans 16 residues. With V trimmed by 4 bases and J by 6 bases, 13 bases remained unmatched. Germline lookup yields CDR1 SQVTM and CDR2 ANQGSEA. The DNA of the CDR3 is TGCAGCGTTGGCCGACCTAGTAGCGGGGAGTCCGGGGAGCTGTTTTTT. This gives the protein CSVGRPSSGESGELFF.

The chain combines TRBV14 with TRBJ2-3; D not certain. V was trimmed by 3 bases and J by 1 base, leaving 11 bases between them. Germline-derived CDR1 and CDR2 are SGHDN and FVKESK. The length of the CDR3 is 15 residues. In DNA, the CDR3 is TGTGCCAGCAGCCAGGATGGGAAGGGCACAGATACGCAGTATTTT. Protein product: CASSQDGKGTDTQYF.

In its sample, this clonotype was seen a few times. The rearrangement joins TRBV6-6 to TRBJ1-2; 7 bases fit TRBD1. Germline V gene sequence: CDR1 MNHNY, CDR2 SVGAGI (reference sequence). V lost 0 bases, J lost 6 bases, and 7 bases stayed unmatched. The CDR3 sequence is 15 residues long. The CDR3: CASSYSDRAWNGYTF. As DNA, the CDR3 is TGTGCCAGCAGTTACTCCGACAGGGCATGGAATGGCTACACCTTC.